This entry lists 32 T cell receptor beta chains sequenced from one sample in a study of lymphopenia after photon versus proton radiotherapy. The table came from immunoSEQ multiplex PCR; TCRdb's copy has only in-frame clones and leaves some out. The sample lists about 26,000 clones; approximately 85% were seen once. The source was peripheral blood, collected from a patient treated with photon-based radiotherapy. The receptors shown here come from a man between 25 and 39 years old with gastric cancer.

The count of this clone is one. The CDR3 region has the DNA TGCGCCAGCAGCTTGGTCATTGGGACAGGGGGTGACAATGAGCAGTTCTTC. Translating gives CASSLVIGTGGDNEQFF. The V and J genes are TRBV5-1 and TRBJ2-1; 11 bases align to TRBD1. The CDR3 spans 17 residues. The germline V gene encodes CDR1 SGHRS and CDR2 YFSETQ. V shed 0 bases and J 5 bases; nucleotides not matched to a gene: 7.

The sample holds one count of this clone. This chain links TRBV19 with TRBJ2-2; possibly TRBD1 or TRBD2 for D (5 bases each). Trimming removed 1 base from V and 7 bases from J, with 13 bases in between. The CDR3 runs to 15 residues. The germline gives CDR1 LNHDA, CDR2 SQIVND (reference sequence). CDR3 bases: TGTGCCAGTAGTATAGTATGGGGGTATGGCGGGGAGCTGTTTTTT. This encodes CASSIVWGYGGELFF.

This chain connects TRBV4-2 to TRBJ2-1, with TRBD1 matching 9 bases. V was clipped by 3 bases and J by 8 bases; unmatched bases: 11. Per the germline V gene, CDR1 is LGHNA and CDR2 is YNFKEQ. The CDR3 loop spans 16 amino acids. The DNA for the CDR3 is TGTGCCAGCAGCCACGACAGGGGGGCAGTCCCAGATGAGCAGTTCTTC. Its translation is CASSHDRGAVPDEQFF.

V gene TRBV7-2 combines with J gene TRBJ2-3; 10 nucleotides line up with TRBD2. CDR3 size: 15 residues. V shed 2 bases and J 5 bases; nucleotides not matched to a gene: 4. Looked up from germline, CDR1 is SGHTA and CDR2 is FQGNSA. As DNA, the CDR3 is TGTGCCAGCAGCTTAACGGGACTAGCGTTAGATACGCAGTATTTT. It translates to CASSLTGLALDTQYF.

The chain joins TRBV29-1 to TRBJ2-5, with a weak D call TRBD2 (5 bases). V gave up 5 bases and J gave up 5 bases, with 15 bases separating them. Germline CDR1 SQVTM, CDR2 ANQGSEA. The CDR3 covers 13 residues. For the CDR3, the DNA is TGCAGCGTTATCCCCCGGGAACGGGAGACCCAGTACTTC. It yields the protein CSVIPRERETQYF.

This rearrangement joins TRBV19 to TRBJ1-1; no clear D. The CDR3 loop spans 13 amino acids. The ends were cut back, 9 bases at V and 0 bases at J, with 11 bases in the middle. Per the germline V gene, CDR1 is LNHDA and CDR2 is SQIVND (reference sequence). Here the CDR3 DNA reads TGTGCCAGCAACCGACAATTGAACACTGAAGCTTTCTTT. Its translation is CASNRQLNTEAFF.

This chain uses TRBV2 with TRBJ1-4; tentative D call: TRBD1 (6 bases). The CDR3 contains 14 residues. Germline V gene sequence: CDR1 SNHLY, CDR2 FYNNEI. The V and J ends lost 7 bases and 8 bases respectively, with 17 bases between them. CDR3 bases: TGTGCCAGCAAACCCGGGGGGGCAGGAGAAAAACTGTTTTTT. It translates to CASKPGGAGEKLFF.

The chain uses TRBV13 and TRBJ1-4, with a possible D match to TRBD1 (5 bases). The CDR3 runs 14 residues. The ends were cut back, 3 bases at V and 4 bases at J, with 9 bases in the middle. CDR1 is PRHDT, CDR2 FYEKMQ, per germline (reference sequence). CDR3 sequence reads: CASSFRGHNEKLFF. The CDR3 nucleotides read TGTGCCAGCAGCTTCCGGGGCCATAATGAAAAACTGTTTTTT.

The chain joins TRBV27 to TRBJ2-1, with 7 positions matching TRBD2. With V trimmed by 3 bases and J by 9 bases, 20 bases remained unmatched. Germline CDR1 is MNHEY and CDR2 is SMNVEV (reference sequence). The CDR3 consists of 18 residues. DNA of the CDR3: TGTGCCAGCAGTTTGATTTCTTTCGGGGGAGGGAGTCGGAGTGAGCAGTTCTTC. Its protein product is CASSLISFGGGSRSEQFF.

The genes are TRBV15 and TRBJ2-7, with 8 bases fitting TRBD1. J was trimmed by 1 base and V by 4 bases; bases with no gene match: 3. This CDR3 comprises 14 residues. Per the germline V gene, CDR1 is LNHNV and CDR2 is YYDKDF (reference sequence). The CDR3 region has the DNA TGTGCCACCAGCATGGGACAGGAATCCTACGAGCAGTACTTC. This translates into CATSMGQESYEQYF.

This clone was counted once. The V and J genes are TRBV11-3 and TRBJ2-7; 11 bases line up with TRBD1. V trimming: 2 bases; J trimming: 3 bases; junction bases outside the gene matches: 3. The CDR3 totals 15 residues. Per the germline V gene, CDR1 is SGHNT and CDR2 is YENEEA. This CDR3 reads CASSLRGTGGYEQYF. The CDR3 DNA is TGTGCCAGCAGCTTACGGGGGACAGGGGGCTACGAGCAGTACTTC. The full variable domain, in which reference TRBV11-3 and TRBJ2-7 provide the parts outside the CDR3, is EAGVVQSPRYKIIEKKQPVAFWCNPISGHNTLYWYLQNLGQGPELLIRYENEEAVDDSQLPKDRFSAERLKGVDSTLKIQPAELGDSAVYLCASSLRGTGGYEQYFGPGTRLTVT.

This clone showed up just once. V usage is TRBV4-2 and J usage is TRBJ1-2; D remains unclear. The CDR3 sequence is 16 residues long. Deletions cut 1 base from V and 1 base from J, with 13 bases between. Germline CDR1 reads LGHNA; CDR2 reads YNFKEQ. The CDR3 here is CASSQVNTPHNYGYTF. The CDR3 coding sequence is TGTGCCAGCAGCCAAGTGAACACCCCCCATAACTATGGCTACACCTTC.

This clone was seen just once. This chain links TRBV2 with TRBJ2-2; D not certain. CDR1 is SNHLY, CDR2 FYNNEI, per germline. This CDR3 comprises 12 residues. V was clipped by 7 bases and J by 3 bases, with 6 bases between them. The CDR3 nucleotides read TGTGCCAGCACGATGGACACCGGGGAGCTGTTTTTT. Translating it yields CASTMDTGELFF.

The CDR3, as DNA: TGTGCCAGCAGCTTACAGGGGGGCTATGGCTACACCTTC. It yields the protein CASSLQGGYGYTF. The genes are TRBV7-3 and TRBJ1-2, with 7 bases aligning to TRBD1. Unmatched junction bases numbered 1, after V lost 2 bases and J lost 4 bases. This CDR3 contains 13 residues. Per the germline V gene, CDR1 is SGHTA and CDR2 is FQGTGA.

This rearrangement joins TRBV7-9 to TRBJ1-5, with a tentative D call TRBD1 (5 bases). The V gene's germline CDR1 is SEHNR and CDR2 FQNEAQ (reference sequence). CDR3 length equals 16 residues. The germline V and J ends were trimmed by 4 bases and 0 bases, with 13 bases remaining between them. The CDR3 DNA is TGTGCCAGCAGCTCCCTGGGGACCGGTAGCAATCAGCCCCAGCATTTT. This encodes CASSSLGTGSNQPQHF.

This chain uses TRBV19 with TRBJ2-1; 8 bases fit TRBD2. V gave up 3 bases and J gave up 9 bases; unmatched junction bases: 7. In germline, CDR1 is LNHDA, CDR2 SQIVND (reference sequence). CDR3 size: 14 residues. The CDR3: CASSIGRDLVEQFF. For the CDR3, the DNA is TGTGCCAGTAGTATCGGGAGGGATTTGGTTGAGCAGTTCTTC.

The rearrangement uses TRBV6-5 and TRBJ2-5; 7 nucleotides match TRBD2. Per the germline V gene, CDR1 is MNHEY and CDR2 is SVGAGI. The CDR3 has 13 residues. J was trimmed by 6 bases and V by 3 bases; bases with no gene match: 4. The CDR3 reads CASSYLAEQTQYF. The CDR3 DNA reads TGTGCCAGCAGTTATCTAGCGGAACAGACCCAGTACTTC.

The CDR3 DNA sequence: TGTGCCAGCAGCTTGCCCGGACGGACAGAGGGTGAAAAACTGTTTTTT. It yields the protein CASSLPGRTEGEKLFF. V and J are TRBV5-6 and TRBJ1-4, with D possibly matching TRBD1 (6 bases). Between the trimmed V and J ends, which lost 1 base and 7 bases, there was a span of 17 bases. This CDR3 is 16 amino acids long. CDR1 and CDR2 (germline): SGHDT, YYEEEE.

V gene TRBV7-9 combines with J gene TRBJ2-3; no firm D call. The V gene lost 5 bases and the J gene lost 3 bases, with 6 bases spanning the gap. The germline V gene has CDR1 SEHNR and CDR2 FQNEAQ (reference sequence). The CDR3 runs to 12 residues. The chain's CDR3 is CASSQITDTQYF. In nucleotides, the CDR3 is TGTGCCAGCAGCCAAATAACAGATACGCAGTATTTT.

V gene TRBV29-1 combines with J gene TRBJ2-5, with D possibly called TRBD1 or TRBD2 (5 bases each). The CDR3 is made up of 13 amino acids. In germline, CDR1 is SQVTM, CDR2 ANQGSEA. V was pared by 1 base and J by 5 bases, with 11 bases between. The CDR3, as DNA: TGCAGCGTTGAAGTGAGGGGTTGGGAGACCCAGTACTTC. It encodes CSVEVRGWETQYF.

The chain combines TRBV7-3 with TRBJ2-1; the match to TRBD1 covers 7 bases. Germline V CDR1 and CDR2: SGHTA, FQGTGA. V shed 0 bases and J 9 bases; nucleotides not matched to a gene: 5. The CDR3 has 14 amino acids. CDR3 sequence reads: CASSLTGSGGEQFF. The CDR3, as DNA: TGTGCCAGCAGCTTAACGGGATCAGGGGGTGAGCAGTTCTTC.

The chain uses TRBV27 and TRBJ2-3, with 9 positions matching TRBD2. After removal of 4 bases from V and 5 bases from J, the junction contained 10 bases not matched to a gene. CDR1 and CDR2 (germline): MNHEY, SMNVEV (reference sequence). This CDR3 comprises 16 residues. For the CDR3, the DNA is TGTGCCAGCAGTTCACTAGCGGGTTTTCCGAGAGATACGCAGTATTTT. Amino acids: CASSSLAGFPRDTQYF.

The rearrangement uses TRBV5-1 and TRBJ2-1, with D hard to call. CDR3 length: 12 amino acids. V was trimmed by 0 bases and J by 8 bases, leaving 6 bases between them. CDR1 is SGHRS and CDR2 is YFSETQ in the germline V gene. The CDR3 here is CASSLEGHEQFF. For the CDR3, the DNA is TGCGCCAGCAGCTTGGAAGGTCATGAGCAGTTCTTC.

The chain has TRBV19 and TRBJ1-2, with TRBD1 as a possible D gene (5 bases). V was pared by 6 bases and J by 3 bases, with 14 bases between. Germline V gene sequence: CDR1 LNHDA, CDR2 SQIVND (reference sequence). This CDR3 is built from 14 residues. The CDR3 coding sequence is TGTGCCAGTAGGGAATTCGGAGGGGACTATGGCTACACCTTC. This gives the protein CASREFGGDYGYTF.

The V call is TRBV6-5, the J call TRBJ1-1; a weak D match, TRBD1 (5 bases). Germline lookup yields CDR1 MNHEY and CDR2 SVGAGI. V gave up 4 bases and J gave up 0 bases, with 12 bases separating them. This CDR3 spans 15 amino acids. This CDR3 is CASSSLLTVNTEAFF. The DNA of the CDR3 is TGTGCCAGCAGTTCCCTCTTGACAGTGAACACTGAAGCTTTCTTT.

The chain has TRBV6-1 and TRBJ2-7; 7 nucleotides match TRBD1. From germline, CDR1 is MNHNS and CDR2 SASEGT. The CDR3 spans 15 residues. Trimming removed 3 bases from V and 0 bases from J; junction bases left unmatched: 5. The CDR3 here is CASSDYRGSSYEQYF. The DNA of the CDR3 is TGTGCCAGCAGTGATTACAGGGGCAGCTCCTACGAGCAGTACTTC.

This clone was found once. The gene calls are TRBV7-9 and TRBJ1-4, with TRBD1 matching over 8 bases. V lost 5 bases and J lost 2; bases outside the gene matches: 10. Germline V gene data show CDR1 as SEHNR and CDR2 as FQNEAQ (reference sequence). The CDR3 totals 17 residues. The CDR3 is CASSPLTGDATNEKLFF. For the CDR3, the DNA is TGTGCCAGCAGCCCCCTGACAGGGGACGCGACTAATGAAAAACTGTTTTTT.

CDR3 nucleotide sequence: TGTGCCAGCCATAGCGGGACAGGGCCCTACGAGCAGTACTTC. Translating it yields CASHSGTGPYEQYF. V usage is TRBV11-3 and J usage is TRBJ2-7, with D maybe TRBD1 (9 bases). Trimming shortened V by 8 bases and J by 2 bases, and 16 bases separated the two germline ends. Per germline, CDR1 SGHNT and CDR2 YENEEA. The CDR3 extends over 14 amino acids.

The chain recombines TRBV5-1 with TRBJ1-6; 7 nucleotides align to TRBD1. This CDR3 has 15 residues. J was trimmed by 7 bases and V by 4 bases; bases with no gene match: 8. CDR1 and CDR2 (germline): SGHRS, YFSETQ. The CDR3 sequence: CASSVQLDRNSPLHF. The CDR3 region has the DNA TGCGCCAGCAGCGTTCAGTTGGACAGGAATTCACCCCTCCACTTT.

J is TRBJ2-1 and V is TRBV19, with 10 bases fitting TRBD2. The CDR3 is made up of 15 amino acids. Germline V gene lookup returns CDR1 LNHDA and CDR2 SQIVND (reference sequence). J lost 9 bases, V lost 3 bases, and 8 bases had no gene match. The CDR3 DNA follows: TGTGCCAGTAGTATTGCCCCGCTAGCGGGGGCTGAGCAGTTCTTC. It translates to CASSIAPLAGAEQFF.

The V and J genes are TRBV6-5 and TRBJ1-2; TRBD1 might be the D (5 bases). CDR3 size: 13 residues. Looked up from germline, CDR1 is MNHEY and CDR2 is SVGAGI. V was cut by 6 bases and J by 0 bases, with 8 bases left in between. CDR3 sequence: CASSDSPNYGYTF. The CDR3 nucleotides are TGTGCCAGCAGCGACAGTCCTAACTATGGCTACACCTTC.

This rearrangement joins TRBV14 to TRBJ2-3, with D possibly matching TRBD2 (7 bases). V lost 2 bases and J 1 base, leaving 13 bases between the germline ends. From germline, CDR1 is SGHDN and CDR2 FVKESK. CDR3 size: 16 residues. CDR3 amino acids: CASSQRWEGGTDTQYF. CDR3 in DNA: TGTGCCAGCAGCCAACGCTGGGAGGGGGGCACAGATACGCAGTATTTT.